Here is one T cell receptor beta chain with its context. Its target is not known. Excluded were patients having autoimmune disease history or systemic immunosuppression. The sample is drawn from a study of OX40 agonist ivuxolimab in advanced cancers. Study overall: Partial responses, seen in three patients, involved one hepatocellular carcinoma and two cutaneous melanomas. General study points: Among the nonresponders, some also had low normalized T-cell clonal expansion.

Some clones are missing from TCRdb's copy, which holds only in-frame ones; the method was immunoSEQ multiplex PCR. The table lists approximately 47,000 clones, roughly 77% of them singletons. This specimen consisted of CD4+ or CD8+ T cells sorted from blood, obtained in a trial of the OX40 agonist ivuxolimab. This TCR was sampled from an adult with an advanced solid tumor such as melanoma, head and neck, liver or kidney cancer.

The chain's CDR3 is CASSLNSNRLFF. CDR3 DNA sequence: TGTGCCAGCAGCTTAAACAGCAATCGACTGTTTTTT. The chain carries TRBV5-6 and TRBJ1-4; D call uncertain. CDR1 is SGHDT and CDR2 is YYEEEE in the germline V gene. This CDR3 is 12 amino acids long. V dropped 2 bases and J dropped 13 bases, with 12 bases sitting between them.